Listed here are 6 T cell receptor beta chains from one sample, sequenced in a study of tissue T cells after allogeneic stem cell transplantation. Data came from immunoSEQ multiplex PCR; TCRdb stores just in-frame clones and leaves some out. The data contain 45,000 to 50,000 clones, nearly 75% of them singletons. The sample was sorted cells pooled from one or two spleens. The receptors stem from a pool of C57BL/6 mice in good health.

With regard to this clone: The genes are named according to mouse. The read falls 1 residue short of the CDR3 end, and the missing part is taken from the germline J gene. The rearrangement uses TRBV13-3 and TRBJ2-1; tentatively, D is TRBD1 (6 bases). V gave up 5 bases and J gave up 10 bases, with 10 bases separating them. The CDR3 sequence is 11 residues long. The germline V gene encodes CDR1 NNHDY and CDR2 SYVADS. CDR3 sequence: CASRGGEEQFF. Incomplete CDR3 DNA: TGTGCCAGCAGAGGGGGTGAGGAGCAGTTC.

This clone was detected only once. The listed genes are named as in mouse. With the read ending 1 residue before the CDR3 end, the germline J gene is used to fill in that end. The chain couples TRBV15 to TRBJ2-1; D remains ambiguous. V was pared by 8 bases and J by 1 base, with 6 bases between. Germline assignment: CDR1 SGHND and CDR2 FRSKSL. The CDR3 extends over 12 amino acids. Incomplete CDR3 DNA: TGTGCCAGCTACGGGAACTATGCTGAGCAGTTC. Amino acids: CASYGNYAEQF. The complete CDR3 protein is CASYGNYAEQFF.

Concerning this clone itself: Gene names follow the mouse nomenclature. The CDR3 DNA, read in part, is TGTGCCAGCAGTGGGACAGGAGGAGGTGAACAGTAC. As protein: CASSGTGGGEQY. In full, the CDR3 reads CASSGTGGGEQYF. V is TRBV15 and J is TRBJ2-7, with TRBD1 matching 8 bases. The sequenced fragment ends 1 residue before the CDR3 boundary, so the rest is inferred from the germline J gene. Germline CDR1 and CDR2: SGHND and FRSKSL. The CDR3 runs 13 residues. With 5 bases clipped from V and 6 bases from J, the junction kept 6 bases outside the gene matches.

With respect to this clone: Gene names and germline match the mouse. CDR3 region: CASGDAQWYEQYF. The CDR3 bases that were read are TGTGCCAGCGGTGATGCACAATGGTATGAACAGTAC. The gene calls are TRBV13-2 and TRBJ2-7; D not certain. The missing CDR3 end, 1 residue past where the read stops, is filled in from the germline J gene. In germline, CDR1 is NNHNN, CDR2 SYGAGS (reference sequence). The CDR3 covers 13 residues. Trimming left V 0 bases short and J 4 bases short, with 8 bases between.

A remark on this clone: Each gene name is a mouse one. CDR3 in amino acids: CASSLAGGGDTQYF. The sequenced CDR3 bases are TGTGCCAGCTCTCTCGCTGGGGGGGGAGACACCCAGTAC. The chain links TRBV12-1 to TRBJ2-5, with TRBD2 matching 9 bases. With the read ending 1 residue before the CDR3 end, the germline J gene is used to fill in that end. The CDR3 runs to 14 residues. V was clipped by 0 bases and J by 5 bases; unmatched bases: 2. In germline, CDR1 is SGHSN, CDR2 HYEKVE. The full variable domain, rest sourced from reference TRBV12-1 and TRBJ2-5, is DSGVVQSPRHIIKEKGGRSVLTCIPISGHSNVVWYQQTLGKELKFLIQHYEKVERDKGFLPSRFSVQQFDDYHSEMNMSALELEDSAMYFCASSLAGGGDTQYFGPGTRLLVL.

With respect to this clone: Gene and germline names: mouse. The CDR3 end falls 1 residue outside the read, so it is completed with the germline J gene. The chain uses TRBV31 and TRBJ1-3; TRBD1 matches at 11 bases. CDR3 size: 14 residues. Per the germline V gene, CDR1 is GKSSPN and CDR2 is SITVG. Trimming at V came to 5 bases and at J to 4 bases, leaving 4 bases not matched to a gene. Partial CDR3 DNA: TGTGCCTGGGGACAGGGGGCGCACGGAAATACGCTCTAT. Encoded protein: CAWGQGAHGNTLY. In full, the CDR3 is CAWGQGAHGNTLYF.